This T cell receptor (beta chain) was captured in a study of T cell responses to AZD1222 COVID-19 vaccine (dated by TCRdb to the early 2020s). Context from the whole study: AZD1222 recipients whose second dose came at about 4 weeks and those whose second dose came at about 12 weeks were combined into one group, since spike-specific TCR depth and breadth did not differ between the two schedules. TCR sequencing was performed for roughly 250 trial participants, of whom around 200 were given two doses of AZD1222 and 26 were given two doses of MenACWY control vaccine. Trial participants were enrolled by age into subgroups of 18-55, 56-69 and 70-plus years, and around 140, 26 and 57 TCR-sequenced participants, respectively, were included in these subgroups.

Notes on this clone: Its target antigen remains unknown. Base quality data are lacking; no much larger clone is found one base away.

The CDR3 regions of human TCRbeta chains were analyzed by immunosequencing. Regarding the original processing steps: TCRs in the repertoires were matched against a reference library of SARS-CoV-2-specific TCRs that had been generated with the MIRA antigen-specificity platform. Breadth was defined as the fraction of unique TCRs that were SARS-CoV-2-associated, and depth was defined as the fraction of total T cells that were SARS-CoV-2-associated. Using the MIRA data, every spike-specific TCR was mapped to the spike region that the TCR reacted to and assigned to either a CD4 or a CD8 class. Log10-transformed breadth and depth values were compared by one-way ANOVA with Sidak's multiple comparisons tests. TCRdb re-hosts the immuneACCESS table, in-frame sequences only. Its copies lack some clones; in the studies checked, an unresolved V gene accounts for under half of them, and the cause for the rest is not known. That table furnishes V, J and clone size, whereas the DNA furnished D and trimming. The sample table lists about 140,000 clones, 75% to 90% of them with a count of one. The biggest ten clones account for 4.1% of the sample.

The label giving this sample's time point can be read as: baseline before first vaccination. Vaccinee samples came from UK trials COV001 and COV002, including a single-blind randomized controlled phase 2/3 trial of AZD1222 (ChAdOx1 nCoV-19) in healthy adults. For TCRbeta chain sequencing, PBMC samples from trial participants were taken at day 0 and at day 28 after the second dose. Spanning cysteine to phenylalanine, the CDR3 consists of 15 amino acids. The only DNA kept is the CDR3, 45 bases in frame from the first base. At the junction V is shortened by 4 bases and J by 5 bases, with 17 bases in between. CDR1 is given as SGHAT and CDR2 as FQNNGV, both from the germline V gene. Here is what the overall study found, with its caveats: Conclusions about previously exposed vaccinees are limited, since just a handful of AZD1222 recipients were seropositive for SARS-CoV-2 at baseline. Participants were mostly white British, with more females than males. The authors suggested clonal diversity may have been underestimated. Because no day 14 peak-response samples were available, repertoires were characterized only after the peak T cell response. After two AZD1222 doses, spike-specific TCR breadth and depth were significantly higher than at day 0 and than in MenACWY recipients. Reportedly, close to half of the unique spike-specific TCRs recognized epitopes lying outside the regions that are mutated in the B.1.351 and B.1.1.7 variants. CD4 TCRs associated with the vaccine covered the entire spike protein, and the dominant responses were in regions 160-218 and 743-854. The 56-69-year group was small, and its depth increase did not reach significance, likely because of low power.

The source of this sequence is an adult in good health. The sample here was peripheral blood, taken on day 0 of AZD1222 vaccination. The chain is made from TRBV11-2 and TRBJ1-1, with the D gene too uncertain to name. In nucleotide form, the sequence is TGTGCCAGCAGCTCGCCAGGTAATCCCGCGACTGAAGCTTTCTTT. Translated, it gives CASSSPGNPATEAFF.